Below, one T cell receptor (beta chain) is given with its context. Produced via immunoSEQ multiplex PCR; TCRdb's table is partial and in-frame only. The sample comprises about 130,000 clones, over 90% of which are singletons, and 12% to 15% rests with the top ten. The entry originates in a study of control samples from healthy donors and cancer patients. The V end was cut by 2 bases, the J end by 3 bases, with 10 bases between. The germline V gene has CDR1 MGHDK and CDR2 SYGVNS. The CDR3 is 14 residues long. The gene calls are TRBV25-1 and TRBJ1-1; D is unclear. The sequencing input was PBMCs. The TCR sequence derives from a man between 60 and 75 years old with colorectal cancer. The CDR3 DNA follows: TGTGCCAGCAGTGAAGGGGTTGCGGACACTGAAGCTTTCTTT. Its protein product is CASSEGVADTEAFF.